The present T cell receptor (beta chain) was sequenced within a study of T cell responses to AZD1222 COVID-19 vaccine. Across the whole study: The analysis combined second doses at about 4 or about 12 weeks. General observations from the study: Just six people given AZD1222 tested seropositive at baseline. Vaccine-associated CD4 TCRs spanned spike, dominant at 160-218 and 743-854. Samples come after the peak T cell response, not at day 14.

The data were produced by immunoSEQ multiplex PCR, yet TCRdb's version contains in-frame clones alone and is incomplete. The sample consists of 85,000 to 90,000 clones, 88% of them appearing once. As regards this clone: What it recognizes is unknown.

CDR1 is SGHVS, CDR2 FQNEAQ, per germline. V gave up 4 bases and J gave up 1 base, with 10 bases separating them. This CDR3 has 15 amino acids. Source: peripheral blood, taken on day 0 of AZD1222 vaccination. The rearrangement links TRBV7-8 to TRBJ1-4; D gene uncertain. This receptor was obtained from an adult in good health. The CDR3 nucleotides read TGTGCCAGCAGCTATCCAAAGGGAACTAATGAAAAACTGTTTTTT. Encoded protein: CASSYPKGTNEKLFF.